This T cell receptor beta chain was identified in a study of human T cells and chemical hapten exposure. Described time point: patch test 1, 2 weeks after DPC sensitization. Described treatment: therapeutic diphenylcyclopropenone sensitization with weekly scalp DPC. CDR3 length equals 15 residues. V was cut by 6 bases and J by 2 bases, with 14 bases left in between. Germline CDR1 is LGHNA and CDR2 is YSLEER. TCRdb independently ran MiXCR on the RACE reads; one entry per CDR3 protein. Of just under 350,000 distinct CDR3 sequences listed, around 7% are singletons. Sample: whole blood, taken in connection with sensitization to the hapten diphenylcyclopropenone (DPC). This TCR derives from a woman younger than 35 with alopecia areata. Some clones in this sample may be carry-over from other donors' samples. The chain carries TRBV4-3 and TRBJ1-3, with D unresolved. For the CDR3, the DNA is TGCGCCAGCAGTTCCACGGCAGGCGCTGGAAACACCATATATTTT. Its protein product is CASSSTAGAGNTIYF.